A single count supports the clone carrying this TCR beta chain. Antigen specificity is unknown. Germline values: CDR1 SGHDN, CDR2 FVKESK. This CDR3 region has 14 residues. After removal of 3 bases from V and 9 bases from J, the junction contained 5 bases not matched to a gene. The data stem from a study of chemoradiotherapy in HPV16-positive cancers. Across the whole study: Candidate HPV-specific clones and shared TCR motifs came from two HPV16-positive patients. Study findings and constraints: For HPV16-positive patients, expanding HPV-responsive T cells associated with longer recurrence-free survival.

Method: immunoSEQ multiplex PCR; TCRdb's copy keeps in-frame clones and lacks some. The repertoire consists of 6,000 to 8,000 clones, with about 89% occurring once and the leading ten covering roughly 4%. V gene TRBV14 combines with J gene TRBJ2-1; 10 bases are shared with TRBD2. This TCR was sampled from a human donor with HPV-associated anogenital cancer. This material was obtained from a patient who underwent chemoradiotherapy. CDR3 loop: CASSHLTSGVEQFF. The CDR3 bases are TGTGCCAGCAGCCATTTAACTAGCGGGGTTGAGCAGTTCTTC. Variable domain in full (rest from reference TRBV14 and TRBJ2-1): EAGVTQFPSHSVIEKGQTVTLRCDPISGHDNLYWYRRVMGKEIKFLLHFVKESKQDESGMPNNRFLAERTGGTYSTLKVQPAELEDSGVYFCASSHLTSGVEQFFGPGTRLTVL.